These 5 T cell receptor beta chains were sequenced from one sample in a study of Graves' ophthalmopathy and Graves' hyperthyroidism. RNA transcripts were the template, and TCR beta CDR3 regions were amplified from them. A first-round RT-PCR used HTBI primers, followed by a second-round multiplex PCR. MiXCR, applied by TCRdb to the multiplex PCR reads, yields one record per CDR3 protein. The sample contains approximately 640,000 distinct CDR3 sequences, 35% to 45% of which appear only once. Sequencing input: peripheral blood. These receptors came from an adult man with Graves' ophthalmopathy.

This clonotype showed up just a few times. Being one base from a much bigger clone, this may be a read error. Because it lacks the conserved phenylalanine or tryptophan at the end, this CDR3 is likely a read error. The CDR3 region is CATMGRGRETQYL. The CDR3 nucleotides are TGTGCCACCATGGGCAGGGGAAGGGAGACCCAGTACCTC. The chain is built from TRBV24-1 and TRBJ2-5; a possible D gene is TRBD1 (6 bases). Germline assignment: CDR1 KGHDR and CDR2 SFDVKD. V was cut by 8 bases and J by 5 bases, with 14 bases left in between. The CDR3 sequence is 13 residues long.

The chain joins TRBV20-1 to TRBJ1-4; tentative D call: TRBD1 (5 bases). Trimming removed 4 bases from V and 4 bases from J, with 16 bases in between. The CDR3 is made up of 15 amino acids. CDR1 and CDR2 from the germline V gene are DFQATT and SNEGSKA (reference sequence). The CDR3 region is CSATESRAINEKLFF. The CDR3 nucleotides read TGCAGTGCTACTGAATCCAGGGCAATTAATGAAAAACTGTTTTTT.

The rearrangement joins TRBV20-1 to TRBJ2-5; 16 nucleotides align to TRBD2. The J segment lost 7 bases and the V segment lost 6 bases, leaving 5 bases of the junction unmatched. This CDR3 has 14 amino acids. Looked up from germline, CDR1 is DFQATT and CDR2 is SNEGSKA (reference sequence). This CDR3 is CSATGLAGGVTQYF. CDR3 nucleotides: TGCAGTGCAACGGGACTAGCGGGAGGGGTGACCCAGTACTTC.

The gene calls are TRBV30 and TRBJ1-1, with D unresolved. This CDR3 spans 13 amino acids. Germline V CDR1 and CDR2: GTSNPN, SVGIG (reference sequence). The ends were cut back, 1 base at V and 1 base at J, with 7 bases in the middle. The CDR3 DNA sequence: TGTGCCTGGAGTGGAACAACGAACACTGAAGCTTTCTTT. It specifies CAWSGTTNTEAFF.

In regard to this clonotype: A much bigger clone sits one base away, suggesting this may be a read error. The V and J genes are TRBV7-2 and TRBJ1-5; perhaps TRBD1 as D (5 bases). Germline-derived CDR1 and CDR2 are SGHTA and FQGNSA. This CDR3 region has 15 residues. Trimming stripped 6 bases from V and 5 bases from J, with 17 bases between. The CDR3 sequence is CASSLTGGGDQPQHF. As DNA, the CDR3 is TGTGCCAGCAGTCTAACCGGGGGAGGCGATCAGCCCCAGCATTTT.